This is a list of T cell receptor beta chains from one sample in a study of cytomegalovirus exposure and HLA in healthy donors. Clones were sequenced by immunoSEQ multiplex PCR, and TCRdb holds only the in-frame ones, with some missing. This sample has around 150,000 clones, with roughly four fifths found just once. Sequenced: PBMCs. These receptors were obtained from a woman in her thirties or forties in good health and CMV-seronegative. CDR3s include the opening cysteine and the closing phenylalanine or tryptophan. The D gene is left open where the match is weak. Rows may omit the clone size; those that give it use once, few, many or a size class.

clone_size,v_call,j_call,d_call,cdr3_nt,cdr3_aa
.,TRBV11-2,TRBJ2-3,.,TGTGCCAGCAGCTTAGAGGGAGATGGCACAGATACGCAGTATTTT,CASSLEGDGTDTQYF
.,TRBV11-2,TRBJ2-6,TRBD1,TGTGCCAGCAGCTTGACAGGGGGCGCGCCCCTCGGTGGGGCCAACGTCCCGACTTTC,CASSLTGGAPLGGANVPTF
.,TRBV6-6,TRBJ2-5,.,TGTGCCAGCACCCCCGGCCCGAGGGTCCAAGAGACCCAGTACTTC,CASTPGPRVQETQYF
.,TRBV30,TRBJ1-1,.,TGTGCCTGGAGCCGGACAGAAGGCACTGAAGCTTTCTTT,CAWSRTEGTEAFF
.,TRBV25-1,TRBJ2-1,TRBD2,TGTGCCAGCACCCCAGCGGGAGGGCCAAAGGATGAGCAGTTCTTC,CASTPAGGPKDEQFF
.,TRBV11-3,TRBJ2-5,.,TGTGCCAGCACGACAGGACCGGGGACCCAGTACTTC,CASTTGPGTQYF
.,TRBV2,TRBJ2-7,.,TGTGCCAGCGTCCTGGGGGACGGGAGTTACGAGCAGTACTTC,CASVLGDGSYEQYF
.,TRBV5-1,TRBJ1-2,.,TGCGCCAGCAGCAGCGGGACGGATTTCTATGGCTACACCTTC,CASSSGTDFYGYTF
.,TRBV27,TRBJ2-3,TRBD2,TGTGCCAGCAGTTTGGGACTAGCGGGGTTCACAGATACGCAGTATTTT,CASSLGLAGFTDTQYF
once,TRBV11-1,TRBJ1-1,.,TGTGCCAGCAGCTTAGCCAGGTACACTGAAGCTTTCTTT,CASSLARYTEAFF
.,TRBV7-9,TRBJ1-5,.,TGTGCCAGCAGTCGCGCAGGGTTAGCCAATCAGCCCCAGCATTTT,CASSRAGLANQPQHF
.,TRBV7-3,TRBJ2-2,TRBD2,TGTGCCAGCAGCTTAACTAGCGGGAGTTTCGGGGAGCTGTTTTTT,CASSLTSGSFGELFF
.,TRBV9,TRBJ2-1,TRBD1,TGTGCCAGCAGCGTAACAGGGGGCAATAACAATGAGCAGTTCTTC,CASSVTGGNNNEQFF
.,TRBV5-1,TRBJ2-2,TRBD2,TGCGCCAGCAGCTTGAACAGCGGGAGGGCTAACACCGGGGAGCTGTTTTTT,CASSLNSGRANTGELFF
few,TRBV11-2,TRBJ2-5,.,TGTGCCAGCAGCTTAGCCCCCATGGAGACCCAGTACTTC,CASSLAPMETQYF
once,TRBV30,TRBJ1-1,.,TGTGCCTGGAGTGGGGGGGCTGAAGCTTTCTTT,CAWSGGAEAFF
.,TRBV5-1,TRBJ1-2,.,TGCGCCAGCAGCCCTGGACAAACCTATGGCTACACCTTC,CASSPGQTYGYTF
.,TRBV29-1,TRBJ2-7,TRBD1,TGCAGCGTTGAAGATCAATCCGGGACAGCCTACGAGCAGTACTTC,CSVEDQSGTAYEQYF
.,TRBV18,TRBJ1-1,.,TGTGCCAGCTCACCACAGGGGGGGGACACTGAAGCTTTCTTT,CASSPQGGDTEAFF
.,TRBV30,TRBJ2-2,.,TGTGCCTGGAGTGGGGAGTGGGGGAACACCGGGGAGCTGTTTTTT,CAWSGEWGNTGELFF
.,TRBV10-3,TRBJ1-1,TRBD1,TGTGCCATCAGTGAGGAGGAGGGGGCCGCTGAAGCTTTCTTT,CAISEEEGAAEAFF
few,TRBV19,TRBJ1-3,.,TGTGCCAGTAGTATGTCGCCAGACTATTCTGGAAACACCATATATTTT,CASSMSPDYSGNTIYF
.,TRBV6-5,TRBJ2-3,TRBD1,TGTGCCAGCAGCAGGGGACAGGGCACAGATACGCAGTATTTT,CASSRGQGTDTQYF
.,TRBV2,TRBJ1-1,TRBD1,TGTGCCAGCAGTGAAGAGAGGTTCGGGGCAGGGGGGGAAGCTTTCTTT,CASSEERFGAGGEAFF
few,TRBV27,TRBJ2-7,.,TGTGCCAGCAGTCAAGGGACACCCTCCTACGAGCAGTACTTC,CASSQGTPSYEQYF
.,TRBV18,TRBJ1-1,.,TGTGCCAGCTCACCACCCTCACAGGTGAACACTGAAGCTTTCTTT,CASSPPSQVNTEAFF
.,TRBV5-4,TRBJ1-2,.,TGTGCCAGCAGCTTGCAGGATGATAACTATGGCTACACCTTC,CASSLQDDNYGYTF
.,TRBV5-6,TRBJ1-2,TRBD1,TGTGCCAGCACCCCTCCGGACAGGGATCGTGGCTACACCTTC,CASTPPDRDRGYTF
once,TRBV6-5,TRBJ1-5,TRBD1,TGTGCCAGCCGACCCGACAGGGGGGCTCAGCCCCAGCATTTT,CASRPDRGAQPQHF
few,TRBV14,TRBJ1-1,.,TGTGCCAGCAGCCACGAACAGTTGAACACTGAAGCTTTCTTT,CASSHEQLNTEAFF
.,TRBV11-3,TRBJ2-1,TRBD2,TGTGCCAGCAGGAGCGTAGCGGGAGTAAGTGAGCAGTTCTTC,CASRSVAGVSEQFF
once,TRBV19,TRBJ2-3,TRBD2,TGTGCCAGTAGTATAAACTCCCCAGGACTAGCGGGAGGGTTAGTCCCCACTTATACGCAGTATTTT,CASSINSPGLAGGLVPTYTQYF
.,TRBV5-1,TRBJ1-1,.,TGCGCCAGCAGCTCCTCATTTCAGGGGAGCACTGAAGCTTTCTTT,CASSSSFQGSTEAFF
.,TRBV9,TRBJ2-1,.,TGTGCCAGCAGCGTAGAGGGGCTGGACTACAATGAGCAGTTCTTC,CASSVEGLDYNEQFF
.,TRBV27,TRBJ2-3,.,TGTGCCAGCAGTTCCCGCAGGGGCCTAGGCACAGATACGCAGTATTTT,CASSSRRGLGTDTQYF
many,TRBV5-1,TRBJ2-3,.,TGCGCCAGCACCACTCGGGGTAGTCCAGATACGCAGTATTTT,CASTTRGSPDTQYF
.,TRBV6-6,TRBJ2-2,.,TGTGCCAGCAGGGGGCCGACAGCTAACACCGGGGAGCTGTTTTTT,CASRGPTANTGELFF
.,TRBV29-1,TRBJ1-2,.,TGCAGCGTTAGACAGAACCTCTTGGATGGCTACACCTTC,CSVRQNLLDGYTF
once,TRBV5-1,TRBJ2-2,TRBD2,TGCGCCAGCAGCTTGGAGGGCGGGAGGGCCACCGGGGAGCTGTTTTTT,CASSLEGGRATGELFF
.,TRBV7-9,TRBJ1-6,.,TGTGCCAGCAGCTTACCGGATTCACCCCTCCACTTT,CASSLPDSPLHF
.,TRBV11-2,TRBJ1-1,.,TGTGCCAGCAGCTTCCCAGGCACAGGGCTCTTCTTT,CASSFPGTGLFF